The 30 T cell receptor beta chains given below trace back to one sample, sequenced in a study of blood T cell repertoires in COVID-19. Only in-frame clones appear in the TCRdb table, and some are missing; sequencing was by immunoSEQ multiplex PCR. In the table there are nearly 250,000 clones, roughly 86% of which are singletons. Material: peripheral blood. The source is an older woman who had recovered from COVID-19.

V gene TRBV7-3 combines with J gene TRBJ1-5; D not certain. Germline CDR1 SGHTA, CDR2 FQGTGA. The CDR3 runs to 12 residues. The V end lost 1 base, the J end lost 9 bases, and 7 bases lay between the germline ends. As DNA, the CDR3 is TGTGCCAGCAGCTTAAGAGGCGGGCCCCAGCATTTT. Translating gives CASSLRGGPQHF. The full variable domain, completed using reference TRBV7-3 and TRBJ1-5, is GAGVSQTPSNKVTEKGKYVELRCDPISGHTALYWYRQSLGQGPEFLIYFQGTGAADDSGLPNDRFFAVRPEGSVSTLKIQRTERGDSAVYLCASSLRGGPQHFGDGTRLSIL.

The chain carries TRBV27 and TRBJ2-5; the match to TRBD2 covers 8 bases. The V and J ends lost 6 bases and 7 bases, in that order; junction bases with no gene match: 4. Looked up from germline, CDR1 is MNHEY and CDR2 is SMNVEV (reference sequence). The CDR3 sequence is 12 residues long. The CDR3 is CASSPGGMTQYF. In DNA form, the CDR3 reads TGTGCCAGCAGCCCGGGGGGGATGACCCAGTACTTC.

A remark on this clone: Since no conserved phenylalanine or tryptophan closes the CDR3, a read error is the likely cause. It is unclear where the CDR3 begins or ends on the DNA, so no DNA is shown, and the CDR3 is as TCRdb lists it. The chain combines TRBV21-1 with TRBJ1-2; the tabulated D call, TRBD1, remains unverified against the DNA. TRBV21-1 is marked as a pseudogene. Inclusive of both ends, the CDR3 amounts to 11 amino acids. CDR3 residues: CASSKVGQGAA.

The chain recombines TRBV27 with TRBJ2-5; TRBD1 matches at 9 bases. The CDR3 extends over 15 amino acids. The junction had 5 bases not matched to a gene; V was cut back by 4 bases and J by 2 bases. Germline values: CDR1 MNHEY, CDR2 SMNVEV (reference sequence). The CDR3 spells CASSYKTGGQETQYF. CDR3 bases: TGTGCCAGCAGTTATAAGACAGGGGGACAAGAGACCCAGTACTTC.

This CDR3 reads CASSHRRYTDTQYF. For the CDR3, the DNA is TGTGCCAGCAGCCACCGTCGCTACACAGATACGCAGTATTTT. V is TRBV3-1 (or the pseudogene TRBV3-2) and J is TRBJ2-3; D not resolved. The CDR3 extends over 14 amino acids. Germline V gives CDR1 LGHDT, CDR2 YNNKEL (reference sequence). The V end was cut by 3 bases, the J end by 2 bases, with 9 bases between.

The rearrangement uses TRBV6-7 and TRBJ1-3; TRBD1 is a possible D gene (5 bases). TRBV6-7 is treated as an ORF (open reading frame) with a function not yet certain. Trimming cost V 3 bases and J 0 bases, with 24 bases left between them. The CDR3 extends over 20 amino acids. The CDR3 loop is CASSYDGDRRPTLSGNTIYF. The DNA of the CDR3 is TGTGCCAGCAGTTATGACGGCGACAGACGTCCCACCCTCTCTGGAAACACCATATATTTT.

The chain has TRBV6-5 and TRBJ1-2; TRBD1 aligns across 9 bases. This CDR3 spans 13 amino acids. In germline, CDR1 is MNHEY, CDR2 SVGAGI. The V and J ends lost 6 bases and 7 bases, in that order; junction bases with no gene match: 6. CDR3 DNA sequence: TGTGCCAGCAGCCTGGGACAGGGAATTGGCTACACCTTC. This encodes CASSLGQGIGYTF.

In DNA, the CDR3 is TGTGCCAGCTCAGGGCAGATGAACACTGAAGCTTTCTTT. Residues: CASSGQMNTEAFF. The chain joins TRBV4-2 to TRBJ1-1; D possibly corresponds to TRBD1 (5 bases). Per germline, CDR1 LGHNA and CDR2 YNFKEQ. The length of the CDR3 is 13 residues. V lost 8 bases to trimming and J lost 0 bases, with 10 bases between them.

The chain has TRBV2 and TRBJ2-3; D remains unclear. CDR3 length: 13 amino acids. Per germline, CDR1 SNHLY and CDR2 FYNNEI. V was trimmed by 3 bases and J by 3 bases, leaving 7 bases between them. The DNA for the CDR3 is TGTGCCAGCAGTGATTGGGCGACAGATACGCAGTATTTT. Its protein is CASSDWATDTQYF.

This chain links TRBV3-1 (or the pseudogene TRBV3-2) with TRBJ2-3; 8 bases agree with TRBD2. This CDR3 region has 18 residues. The germline V gene encodes CDR1 LGHDT and CDR2 YNNKEL (reference sequence). The junction had 12 bases not matched to a gene; V was cut back by 4 bases and J by 0 bases. CDR3 region: CASSPLGGSGTSTDTQYF. DNA for the CDR3: TGTGCCAGCAGCCCCCTCGGGGGTAGCGGGACTAGCACAGATACGCAGTATTTT.

The chain is built from TRBV24-1 and TRBJ2-2, with 8 bases fitting TRBD1. V lost 9 bases to trimming and J lost 7 bases; unmatched junction nucleotides: 6. CDR3 length: 13 amino acids. From germline, CDR1 is KGHDR and CDR2 SFDVKD. The CDR3: CATSRGQGGELFF. In DNA form, the CDR3 reads TGTGCCACCTCCAGGGGGCAAGGCGGGGAGCTGTTTTTT.

This clone turned up a few times. This chain uses TRBV6-6 with TRBJ1-2, with 7 bases matching TRBD1. This CDR3 region has 14 residues. The ends lost 5 bases at V and 0 bases at J; junction bases unmatched: 3. Germline CDR1 is MNHNY and CDR2 is SVGAGI (reference sequence). In DNA form, the CDR3 reads TGTGCCAGCAGTAACAGGGGCCCTAACTATGGCTACACCTTC. Translating gives CASSNRGPNYGYTF.

This clone was seen a handful of times. The CDR3 coding sequence is TGTGCCACCAGGGTAAACAGGGTAAGGGGCTCTCAGCCCCAGCATTTT. This gives the protein CATRVNRVRGSQPQHF. The chain is built from TRBV24-1 and TRBJ1-5, with D tentatively TRBD1 (6 bases). Per the germline V gene, CDR1 is KGHDR and CDR2 is SFDVKD. This CDR3 spans 16 amino acids. V was cut by 7 bases and J by 6 bases, with 21 bases left in between.

A few counts support this clone. The chain links TRBV18 to TRBJ1-1, with D perhaps TRBD1 (6 bases). CDR1 KGHSH and CDR2 LQKENI come from the germline V gene. The CDR3 contains 17 residues. Trimming left V 2 bases short and J 5 bases short, with 21 bases between. The CDR3 DNA reads TGTGCCAGCTCACCATCCGTAGGGGGAAGGGGTGGAACTGAAGCTTTCTTT. Protein: CASSPSVGGRGGTEAFF.

The chain couples TRBV5-1 to TRBJ2-7, with no clear D. The CDR3 loop spans 13 amino acids. Germline V lookup: CDR1 SGHRS, CDR2 YFSETQ. V lost 3 bases to trimming and J lost 4 bases, with 11 bases between them. The CDR3 DNA follows: TGCGCCAGCAGCTCCCTGGTGGAGTACGAGCAGTACTTC. Residues: CASSSLVEYEQYF.

The chain uses TRBV27 and TRBJ2-5, with TRBD1 identical over 7 bases. This CDR3 region has 13 residues. Trimming at V came to 5 bases and at J to 9 bases, leaving 9 bases not matched to a gene. Germline CDR1 is MNHEY and CDR2 is SMNVEV (reference sequence). As DNA, the CDR3 is TGTGCCAGCAGTCAAACGCAAACAGGGGCCCAGTACTTC. Its protein product is CASSQTQTGAQYF.

This sequence joins TRBV29-1 and TRBJ1-2; D may be TRBD1 (6 bases). The CDR3 is 11 residues long. Germline V gene lookup returns CDR1 SQVTM and CDR2 ANQGSEA. In DNA, the CDR3 is TGCACAGGGGTTACTAACTATGGCTACACCTTC. It yields the protein CTGVTNYGYTF.

V and J are TRBV5-1 and TRBJ2-5; D unclear. The CDR3 runs to 13 residues. Trimming stripped 0 bases from V and 7 bases from J, with 10 bases between. The germline V gene encodes CDR1 SGHRS and CDR2 YFSETQ. Written as DNA, the CDR3 is TGCGCCAGCAGCTTGGTGCAGGCTGGGACCCAGTACTTC. This translates into CASSLVQAGTQYF.

V usage is TRBV14 and J usage is TRBJ2-3; D ambiguous. Trimming took off 3 bases at V and 6 bases at J, with 7 bases between the two ends. The CDR3 runs 12 residues. Germline CDR1 reads SGHDN; CDR2 reads FVKESK. The CDR3, as DNA: TGTGCCAGCAGCCACGGTATGGATACGCAGTATTTT. Amino acids: CASSHGMDTQYF.

The chain combines TRBV28 with TRBJ2-7, with 7 bases matching TRBD1. Germline CDR1 and CDR2: MDHEN and SYDVKM. J was trimmed by 0 bases and V by 6 bases; bases with no gene match: 8. This CDR3 has 15 residues. The CDR3 DNA follows: TGTGCCAGCAGAATCGGGACAGTAGGCTCCTACGAGCAGTACTTC. It encodes CASRIGTVGSYEQYF. The full variable domain, with the rest looked up from reference TRBV28 and TRBJ2-7, is DVKVTQSSRYLVKRTGEKVFLECVQDMDHENMFWYRQDPGLGLRLIYFSYDVKMKEKGDIPEGYSVSREKKERFSLILESASTNQTSMYLCASRIGTVGSYEQYFGPGTRLTVT.

The chain has TRBV9 and TRBJ2-2; 8 positions match TRBD1. The germline gives CDR1 SGDLS, CDR2 YYNGEE. Trimming cost V 4 bases and J 4 bases; bases outside gene matches: 6. This CDR3 has 15 residues. DNA for the CDR3: TGTGCCAGCAGCCCGTCGGACAGGGCCACCGGGGAGCTGTTTTTT. Protein sequence: CASSPSDRATGELFF.

The rearrangement links TRBV4-2 to TRBJ1-5, with TRBD1 identical over 9 bases. The CDR3 sequence is 15 residues long. J gave up 7 bases and V 3 bases, and 7 bases lay outside the gene matches. From germline, CDR1 is LGHNA and CDR2 YNFKEQ. The CDR3: CASSQRTGEGQPQHF. The CDR3, as DNA: TGTGCCAGCAGCCAGAGGACAGGGGAGGGCCAGCCCCAGCATTTT.

The chain uses TRBV5-4 and TRBJ1-6; D remains ambiguous. Germline-derived CDR1 and CDR2 are SGHNT and YYREEE (reference sequence). The CDR3 is made up of 14 amino acids. V was pared by 1 base and J by 6 bases, with 8 bases between. The CDR3 DNA reads as TGTGCCAGCAGCTTGCGGGTCGGTAATTCACCCCTCCACTTT. Translating gives CASSLRVGNSPLHF.

This chain joins TRBV10-3 and TRBJ2-5, with 9 nucleotides matching TRBD1. This CDR3 is built from 16 residues. V gave up 3 bases and J gave up 2 bases; unmatched junction bases: 7. CDR1 ENHRY and CDR2 SYGVKD come from the germline V gene. CDR3: CAISDDGTGLQETQYF. DNA for the CDR3: TGTGCCATCAGTGACGATGGGACAGGGTTACAAGAGACCCAGTACTTC.

The rearrangement uses TRBV5-6 and TRBJ1-5; D gene uncertain. Germline CDR1 and CDR2: SGHDT and YYEEEE. This CDR3 is 15 amino acids long. Trimming left V 3 bases short and J 4 bases short, with 14 bases between. The CDR3 reads CASSSWVTSNQPQHF. The DNA of the CDR3 is TGTGCCAGCAGCTCATGGGTGACAAGTAATCAGCCCCAGCATTTT.

The rearrangement links TRBV7-9 to TRBJ1-2, with D possibly being TRBD1 (5 bases). V was shortened by 5 bases and J by 1 base, with 11 bases between the two germline ends. The CDR3 loop spans 14 amino acids. Germline loops: CDR1 SEHNR, CDR2 FQNEAQ (reference sequence). The CDR3 region is CASSGDRHNYGYTF. CDR3 DNA: TGTGCCAGCAGCGGCGACAGACATAACTATGGCTACACCTTC.

The chain couples TRBV7-2 to TRBJ2-2; 8 nucleotides line up with TRBD1. The CDR3 covers 16 residues. CDR1 is SGHTA and CDR2 is FQGNSA in the germline V gene. V lost 4 bases to trimming and J lost 4 bases; unmatched junction nucleotides: 8. The CDR3: CASSSPTGVPTGELFF. The CDR3 region has the DNA TGTGCCAGCAGCTCCCCGACAGGGGTGCCCACCGGGGAGCTGTTTTTT.

V gene TRBV9 combines with J gene TRBJ1-1; maybe TRBD1 (5 bases). CDR3 length equals 15 residues. Germline V lookup: CDR1 SGDLS, CDR2 YYNGEE. V was cut by 0 bases and J by 2 bases, with 11 bases left in between. In DNA form, the CDR3 reads TGTGCCAGCAGCGTAGACCGGGGGACCAACACTGAAGCTTTCTTT. It codes for CASSVDRGTNTEAFF.

This chain connects TRBV5-1 to TRBJ1-2, with D perhaps matching TRBD1 (5 bases). The length of the CDR3 is 13 residues. The V end was cut by 1 base, the J end by 6 bases, with 10 bases between. Germline CDR1 reads SGHRS; CDR2 reads YFSETQ. Here the CDR3 DNA reads TGCGCCAGCAGCTTGAGTCGGGGGAATGGCTACACCTTC. It is translated as CASSLSRGNGYTF. The entire variable domain, with the rest obtained from reference TRBV5-1 and TRBJ1-2, is as follows: KAGVTQTPRYLIKTRGQQVTLSCSPISGHRSVSWYQQTPGQGLQFLFEYFSETQRNKGNFPGRFSGRQFSNSRSEMNVSTLELGDSALYLCASSLSRGNGYTFGSGTRLTVV.

The chain has TRBV6-1 and TRBJ1-6; D unresolved. This CDR3 is 17 amino acids long. Per germline, CDR1 MNHNS and CDR2 SASEGT. Trimming left V 2 bases short and J 4 bases short, with 15 bases between. The CDR3 is CASSERGAGTYNSPLHF. In DNA form, the CDR3 reads TGTGCCAGCAGTGAACGGGGAGCGGGTACTTATAATTCACCCCTCCACTTT.